These T cell receptor beta chains were read from a single sample in a study of cytomegalovirus exposure and HLA in healthy donors. Assay: immunoSEQ multiplex PCR; the TCRdb copy retains only in-frame clones and omits some. This sample has 50,000 or so clones, with about 92% found just once. Material for sequencing was PBMCs. The receptors stem from a woman aged 18 to 35 in good health and CMV-seropositive. The CDR3 runs from the conserved cysteine through the conserved F or W. The size entry is marked missing in some rows and otherwise reads once, few, many or a size class.

TRBV7-2	TRBJ2-4	-	CASSLGAIQYF
TRBV11-2	TRBJ1-2	-	CASRGTGRFPYYGYTF
TRBV4-3	TRBJ2-2	-	CASSQRSGGPNTGELFF
TRBV5-1	TRBJ2-2	-	CASSSGLAKANTGELFF
TRBV7-9	TRBJ1-1	-	CASSSTGTVLTEAFF
TRBV6-5	TRBJ1-1	few	CASSYWIGQNTEAFF
TRBV11-2	TRBJ2-1	-	CASRDKLAGKTYNEQFF
TRBV7-3	TRBJ2-1	-	CASSPNPTRRSSYNEQFF
TRBV4-2	TRBJ1-2	-	CASSPGAGNYGYTF
TRBV19	TRBJ1-6	-	CASSIRGSSYNSPLHF
TRBV7-2	TRBJ2-5	-	CASSLSREQETQYF
TRBV28	TRBJ1-6	-	CASSLLGSATNSPLHF
TRBV5-5	TRBJ1-4	once	CASSSKTPGHSNEKLFF
TRBV5-4	TRBJ1-1	-	CASSLMGRNTEAFF
TRBV28	TRBJ2-3	-	CASHLSGTGEGDTQYF
TRBV14	TRBJ2-7	few	CASSGRDWDEQYF
TRBV6-1	TRBJ2-1	-	CASSARGQGGSNEQFF
TRBV6-1	TRBJ2-3	-	CASSESIGGGADTQYF
TRBV2	TRBJ1-2	few	CASRTPVGGYTF
TRBV2	TRBJ2-6	-	CASIRVPSGANVLTF